Below, 6 T cell receptor beta chains from the same sample are listed, as sequenced in a study of shared clonotypes between healthy human individuals. Using immunoSEQ multiplex PCR, the repertoire was profiled, and TCRdb retains in-frame clones only, with some absent. The table includes about 87,000 clones, about half detected once. The sample consisted of PBMCs. These receptors were taken from a middle-aged woman in good health. Some clones in this sample may be carry-over from other donors' samples.

In this sample, this clone turned up many times. The rearrangement joins TRBV18 to TRBJ1-4; no clear D gene. This CDR3 spans 16 amino acids. V lost 1 base and J 0 bases, leaving 9 bases between the germline ends. CDR1 is KGHSH and CDR2 is LQKENI in the germline V gene. CDR3 bases: TGTGCCAGCTCACCACAGGGCCCTTCAACTAATGAAAAACTGTTTTTT. Its translation is CASSPQGPSTNEKLFF.

This clone appeared a few times. The chain has TRBV5-6 and TRBJ2-7; D unresolved. Germline-derived CDR1 and CDR2 are SGHDT and YYEEEE. The CDR3 is made up of 14 amino acids. Trimming stripped 1 base from V and 0 bases from J, with 8 bases between. CDR3 amino acids: CASSLPGSSYEQYF. The DNA for the CDR3 is TGTGCCAGCAGCTTGCCCGGAAGCTCCTACGAGCAGTACTTC.

In the case of this clone: A far larger clone is one nucleotide away, so this likely arose from a read error. The rearrangement links TRBV6-6 to TRBJ2-5, with D perhaps TRBD1 (5 bases). V was trimmed by 11 bases and J by 3 bases, leaving 19 bases between them. CDR1 and CDR2 from the germline V gene are MNHNY and SVGAGI (reference sequence). CDR3 size: 14 residues. The CDR3 here is CAGTLPGFEETQYF. The CDR3, as DNA: TGTGCCGGCACCTTACCAGGGTTTGAAGAGACCCAGTACTTC.

This clone appeared many times. The V gene is TRBV9, the J gene TRBJ2-7; 11 bases line up with TRBD2. With 4 bases clipped from V and 6 bases from J, the junction kept 6 bases outside the gene matches. The CDR3 extends over 14 amino acids. The germline CDR1 and CDR2 sequences are SGDLS and YYNGEE. In nucleotides, the CDR3 is TGTGCCAGCAGCACAGGGACTAGCGGAGCCGAGCAGTACTTC. This encodes CASSTGTSGAEQYF.

This clone showed up just a few times. This rearrangement joins TRBV5-8 to TRBJ1-4; 11 bases fit TRBD1. The V gene's germline CDR1 is SGHTS and CDR2 YDEGEE. This CDR3 is built from 14 residues. V trimming: 4 bases; J trimming: 8 bases; junction bases outside the gene matches: 4. The CDR3 sequence is CASSLGTGGEKLFF. The CDR3 nucleotides are TGTGCCAGCAGCCTCGGGACAGGGGGGGAAAAACTGTTTTTT.

The chain carries TRBV30 and TRBJ1-3, with unresolved D. Trimming pared 2 bases from V and 9 bases from J, leaving 11 bases between. Germline CDR1 is GTSNPN and CDR2 is SVGIG (reference sequence). The CDR3 totals 12 residues. In nucleotides, the CDR3 is TGTGCCTGGAGTCCCTCTCCGCCCACCATATATTTT. Translating gives CAWSPSPPTIYF.